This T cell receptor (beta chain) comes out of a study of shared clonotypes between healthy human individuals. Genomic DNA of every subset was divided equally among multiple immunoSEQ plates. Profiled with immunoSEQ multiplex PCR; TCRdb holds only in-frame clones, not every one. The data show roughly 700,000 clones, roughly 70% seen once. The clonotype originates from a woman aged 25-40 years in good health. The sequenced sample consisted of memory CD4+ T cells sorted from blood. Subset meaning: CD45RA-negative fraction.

The CDR3 DNA reads TGTGCCAGCAGTGACGGACAGACGGATCAGCCCCAGCATTTT. It yields the protein CASSDGQTDQPQHF. The gene calls are TRBV6-1 and TRBJ1-5, with D possibly TRBD1 on 6 matching bases. With 3 bases removed from V and 5 bases from J, the gap between germline ends came to 11 bases. The CDR3 loop spans 14 amino acids. In germline, CDR1 is MNHNS, CDR2 SASEGT.